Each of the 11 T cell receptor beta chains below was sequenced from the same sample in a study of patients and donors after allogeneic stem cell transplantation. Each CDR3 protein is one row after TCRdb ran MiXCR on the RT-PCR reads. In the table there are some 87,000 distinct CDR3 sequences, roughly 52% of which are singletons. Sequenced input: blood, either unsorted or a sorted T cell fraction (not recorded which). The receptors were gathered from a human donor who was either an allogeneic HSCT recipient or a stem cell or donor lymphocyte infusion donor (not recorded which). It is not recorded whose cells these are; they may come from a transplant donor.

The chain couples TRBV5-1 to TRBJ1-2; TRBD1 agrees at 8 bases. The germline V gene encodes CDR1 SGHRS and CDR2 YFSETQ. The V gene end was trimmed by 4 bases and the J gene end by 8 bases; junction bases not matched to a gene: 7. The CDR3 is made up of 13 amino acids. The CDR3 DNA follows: TGCGCCAGCAGCCCGGGACAGGTTCGAGGCTACACCTTC. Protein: CASSPGQVRGYTF.

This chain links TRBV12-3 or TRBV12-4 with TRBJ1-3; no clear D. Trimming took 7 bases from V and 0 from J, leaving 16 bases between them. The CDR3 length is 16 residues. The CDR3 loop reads CASIGVTLFSGNTIYF. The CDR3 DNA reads TGTGCCAGCATTGGGGTTACTCTATTCTCTGGAAACACCATATATTTT.

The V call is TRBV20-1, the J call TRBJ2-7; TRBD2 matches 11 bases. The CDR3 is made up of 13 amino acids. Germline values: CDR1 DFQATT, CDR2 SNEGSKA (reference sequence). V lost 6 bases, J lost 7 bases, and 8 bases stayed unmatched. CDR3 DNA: TGCAGTGCGAGACTAGCGGGAATGGGTGAGCAGTACTTC. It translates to CSARLAGMGEQYF.

The CDR3 sequence: CASRKQGRETQYF. The CDR3 DNA reads as TGCGCCAGCAGAAAACAGGGTCGAGAGACCCAGTACTTC. The chain carries TRBV10-1 and TRBJ2-5, with D perhaps TRBD1 (6 bases). Germline-derived CDR1 and CDR2 are WNHNN and SYGVQD (reference sequence). V dropped 6 bases and J dropped 4 bases, with 12 bases sitting between them. The CDR3 has 13 amino acids.

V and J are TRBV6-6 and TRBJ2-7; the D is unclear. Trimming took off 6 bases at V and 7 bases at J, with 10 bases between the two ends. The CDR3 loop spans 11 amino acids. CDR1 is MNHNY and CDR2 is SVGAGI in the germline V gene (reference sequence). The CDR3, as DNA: TGTGCCAGCAGCAACGTGGGGGAGCAGTACTTC. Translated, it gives CASSNVGEQYF.

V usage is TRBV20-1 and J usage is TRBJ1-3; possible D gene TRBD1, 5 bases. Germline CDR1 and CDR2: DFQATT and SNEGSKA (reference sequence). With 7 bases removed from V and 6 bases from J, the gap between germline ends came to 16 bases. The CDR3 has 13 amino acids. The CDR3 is CSGSRQLANTIYF. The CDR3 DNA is TGCAGTGGATCCCGACAGCTGGCAAACACCATATATTTT.

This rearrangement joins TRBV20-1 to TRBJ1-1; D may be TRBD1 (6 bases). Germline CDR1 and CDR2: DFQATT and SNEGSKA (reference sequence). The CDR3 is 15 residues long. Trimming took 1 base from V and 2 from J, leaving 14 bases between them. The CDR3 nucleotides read TGCAGTGCTAGAGTGACAGGTTCCCCCAACACTGAAGCTTTCTTT. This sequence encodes CSARVTGSPNTEAFF.

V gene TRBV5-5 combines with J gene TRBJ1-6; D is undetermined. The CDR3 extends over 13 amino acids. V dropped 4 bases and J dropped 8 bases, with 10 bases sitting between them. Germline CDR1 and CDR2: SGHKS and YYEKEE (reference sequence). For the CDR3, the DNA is TGTGCCAGCAGCAGGGATGACCATTCACCCCTCCACTTT. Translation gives CASSRDDHSPLHF.

In nucleotides, the CDR3 is TGTGCCAGCGGACTACCGGTGCGGGATGGCTACACCTTC. It codes for CASGLPVRDGYTF. The chain is built from TRBV7-9 and TRBJ1-2; the D is unclear. V lost 8 bases and J lost 6, with 16 bases in between. The CDR3 consists of 13 residues. Germline V gene lookup returns CDR1 SEHNR and CDR2 FQNEAQ (reference sequence). The whole variable domain, filled in from reference TRBV7-9 and TRBJ1-2, reads DTGVSQNPRHKITKRGQNVTFRCDPISEHNRLYWYRQTLGQGPEFLTYFQNEAQLEKSRLLSDRFSAERPKGSFSTLEIQRTEQGDSAMYLCASGLPVRDGYTFGSGTRLTVV.

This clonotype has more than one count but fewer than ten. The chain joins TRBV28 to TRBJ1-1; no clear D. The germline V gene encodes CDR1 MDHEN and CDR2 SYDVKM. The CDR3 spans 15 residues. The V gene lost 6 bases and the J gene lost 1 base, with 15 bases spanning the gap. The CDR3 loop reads CASSSSGGPNTEAFF. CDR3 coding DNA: TGTGCCAGCAGCTCCTCTGGAGGGCCGAACACTGAAGCTTTCTTT.

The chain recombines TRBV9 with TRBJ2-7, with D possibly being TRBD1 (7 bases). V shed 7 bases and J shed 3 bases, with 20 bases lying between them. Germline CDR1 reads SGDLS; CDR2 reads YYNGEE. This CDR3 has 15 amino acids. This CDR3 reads CASARWSGGGYEQYF. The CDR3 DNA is TGTGCCAGCGCTAGGTGGTCAGGGGGAGGCTACGAGCAGTACTTC.